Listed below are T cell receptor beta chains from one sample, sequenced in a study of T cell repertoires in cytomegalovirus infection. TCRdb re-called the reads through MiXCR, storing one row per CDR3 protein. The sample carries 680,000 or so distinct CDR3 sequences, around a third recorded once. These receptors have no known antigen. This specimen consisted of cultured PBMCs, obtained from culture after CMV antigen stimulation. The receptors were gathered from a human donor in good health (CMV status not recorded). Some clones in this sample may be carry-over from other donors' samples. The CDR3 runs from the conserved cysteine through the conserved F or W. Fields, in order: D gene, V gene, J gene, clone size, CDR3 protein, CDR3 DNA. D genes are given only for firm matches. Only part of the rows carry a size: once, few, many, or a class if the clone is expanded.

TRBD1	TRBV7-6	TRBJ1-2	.	CASSLDQTGGANYGYTF	TGTGCCAGCAGCTTAGACCAAACAGGGGGAGCTAACTATGGCTACACCTTC
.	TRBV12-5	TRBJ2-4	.	CASASNLRLAKNIQYF	TGTGCTAGTGCCTCTAACCTTCGACTAGCCAAAAACATTCAGTACTTC
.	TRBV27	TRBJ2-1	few	CASSLIGVAIEQFF	TGTGCCAGCAGTTTAATCGGGGTAGCTATTGAGCAGTTCTTC
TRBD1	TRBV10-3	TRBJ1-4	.	CAIREGAATNEKLFF	TGTGCCATCAGAGAGGGGGCTGCAACTAATGAAAAACTGTTTTTT
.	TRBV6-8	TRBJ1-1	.	CASSYYSGVGDTEAFF	TGTGCCAGCAGTTACTATTCAGGGGTGGGCGACACTGAAGCTTTCTTT
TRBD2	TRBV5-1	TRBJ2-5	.	CASSLVSGRNQETQYF	TGCGCCAGCAGCTTGGTTAGCGGGAGAAACCAAGAGACCCAGTACTTC
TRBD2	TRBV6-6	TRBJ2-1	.	CASRLRGGVTHNEQFF	TGTGCCAGCAGACTACGGGGGGGGGTGACACACAATGAGCAGTTCTTC
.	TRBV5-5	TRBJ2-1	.	CASSVEHNEQFF	TGTGCCAGCAGCGTGGAACATAATGAGCAGTTCTTC
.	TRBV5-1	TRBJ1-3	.	CASSWTFSGNTIYF	TGCGCCAGCTCCTGGACGTTCTCTGGAAACACCATATATTTT
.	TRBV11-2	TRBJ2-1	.	CASSSTWGNEQFF	TGTGCCAGCAGCTCCACTTGGGGAAATGAGCAGTTCTTC
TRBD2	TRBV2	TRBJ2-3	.	CASSNPGLEADTQYF	TGTGCCAGCAGTAACCCGGGACTAGAGGCAGATACGCAGTATTTT
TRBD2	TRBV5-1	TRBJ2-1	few	CASNELAGGPNEQFF	TGCGCCAGCAACGAACTAGCGGGAGGGCCGAATGAGCAGTTCTTC
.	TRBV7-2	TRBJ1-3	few	CASSFGQTGNTIYF	TGTGCCAGCAGCTTTGGACAGACTGGAAACACCATATATTTT
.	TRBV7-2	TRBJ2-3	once	CVSSLDMVGTQYF	TGTGTCAGCAGCTTAGACATGGTAGGCACGCAGTATTTT
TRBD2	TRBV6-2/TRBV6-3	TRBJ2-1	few	CASSSGGAAYNEQFF	TGTGCCAGCAGTAGCGGGGGGGCTGCCTACAATGAGCAGTTCTTC
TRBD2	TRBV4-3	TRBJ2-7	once	CASSHLLAGALEQYF	TGCGCCAGCAGCCACCTACTAGCGGGAGCTCTCGAGCAGTACTTC
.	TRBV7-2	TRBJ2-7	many	CASSLVVNSYEQYF	TGTGCCAGCAGCTTAGTCGTCAACTCCTACGAGCAGTACTTC
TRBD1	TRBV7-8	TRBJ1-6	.	CASSPRRSGTGEFTLHF	TGTGCCAGCAGCCCCCGGCGGTCCGGGACAGGGGAATTCACCCTCCACTTT
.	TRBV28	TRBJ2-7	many	CASSFQNYEQYF	TGTGCCAGCAGTTTCCAGAACTACGAGCAGTACTTC
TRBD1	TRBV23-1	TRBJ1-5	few	CASRFAGTEAYSNQPQHF	TGCGCCAGCAGATTCGCCGGGACAGAGGCTTATAGCAATCAGCCCCAGCATTTT
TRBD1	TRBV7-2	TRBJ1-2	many	CASSPGTARGYTF	TGTGCCAGCAGCCCAGGGACAGCGCGGGGCTACACCTTC
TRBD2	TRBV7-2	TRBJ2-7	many	CASSLQGLAVSYEQYF	TGTGCCAGCAGCCTGCAAGGACTAGCGGTCTCCTACGAGCAGTACTTC
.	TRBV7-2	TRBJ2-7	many	CASSPDAPSYEQYF	TGTGCCAGCAGCCCCGACGCCCCTTCCTACGAGCAGTACTTC
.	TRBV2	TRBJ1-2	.	CASNPNYGYTF	TGTGCCAGCAACCCTAACTATGGCTACACCTTC
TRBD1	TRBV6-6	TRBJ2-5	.	CASSSQTGLGTQYF	TGTGCCAGCAGCTCCCAGACAGGGTTGGGGACCCAGTACTTC
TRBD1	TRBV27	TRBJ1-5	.	CASSRGQVSQPQHF	TGTGCCAGCAGCCGTGGACAGGTTAGTCAGCCCCAGCATTTT
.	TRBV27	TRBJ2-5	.	CASRGRRETQYF	TGTGCCAGCAGGGGCCGACGGGAGACCCAGTACTTC
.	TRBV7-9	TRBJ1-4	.	CASSSQSWSTEKLFF	TGTGCCAGCAGCAGCCAGTCTTGGTCAACGGAAAAACTGTTTTTT
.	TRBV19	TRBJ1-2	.	CASSINSGAAYGYTF	TGTGCCAGTAGTATAAACTCAGGGGCGGCCTATGGCTACACCTTC
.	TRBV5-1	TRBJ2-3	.	CASSLEYRVSDTQYF	TGCGCCAGCAGCTTGGAATATCGAGTGTCAGATACGCAGTATTTT
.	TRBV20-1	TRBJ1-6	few	CSARTWGDAKLHF	TGCAGTGCCCGTACGTGGGGGGACGCCAAGCTCCACTTT
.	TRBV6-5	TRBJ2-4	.	CASSSYINKNIQYF	TGTGCCAGCAGTTCATACATAAACAAAAACATTCAGTACTTC
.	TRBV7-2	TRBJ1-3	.	CASSLELRIGNTIYF	TGTGCCAGCAGCTTAGAGCTCAGGATTGGAAACACCATATATTTT
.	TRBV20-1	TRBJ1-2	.	CSGGPPGDYGYTF	TGCAGTGGAGGACCCCCAGGTGACTATGGCTACACCTTC
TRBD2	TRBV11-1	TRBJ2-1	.	CASSPPSGVYNEQFF	TGTGCCAGCAGCCCACCTAGCGGGGTATACAATGAGCAGTTCTTC
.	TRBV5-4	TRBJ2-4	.	CASSSGVENIQYF	TGTGCCAGCAGCTCAGGGGTCGAAAACATTCAGTACTTC
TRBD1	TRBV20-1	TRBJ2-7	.	CSARGTGQRSYEQYF	TGCAGTGCTAGGGGGACAGGGCAACGGTCCTACGAGCAGTACTTC
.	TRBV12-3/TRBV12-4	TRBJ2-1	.	CASSFRRLRVNEQFF	TGTGCCAGCAGTTTCCGGAGACTGCGTGTCAATGAGCAGTTCTTC
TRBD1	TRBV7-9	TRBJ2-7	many	CASSSTGTGDYEQYF	TGTGCCAGCAGCTCAACCGGGACAGGGGACTACGAGCAGTACTTC
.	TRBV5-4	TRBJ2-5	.	CASRGRRDNQETQYF	TGTGCCAGCAGGGGCCGCCGGGACAACCAAGAGACCCAGTACTTC
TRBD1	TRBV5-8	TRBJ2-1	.	CASSHDRGRGNEQFF	TGTGCCAGCAGTCATGACAGGGGGCGAGGGAATGAGCAGTTCTTC
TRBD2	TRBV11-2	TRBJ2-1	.	CASSPSSGYNEQFF	TGTGCCAGCAGCCCCTCTAGCGGGTACAATGAGCAGTTCTTC
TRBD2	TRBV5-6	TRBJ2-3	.	CASSAAGGPDTQYF	TGTGCCAGCAGCGCAGCGGGGGGCCCAGATACGCAGTATTTT
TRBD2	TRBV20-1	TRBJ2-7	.	CSARPIGRGEEEQYF	TGCAGTGCTAGACCAATAGGACGGGGGGAGGAGGAGCAGTACTTC
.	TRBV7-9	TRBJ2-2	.	CASSFNLGTNTGELFF	TGTGCCAGCAGCTTTAATCTAGGGACGAACACCGGGGAGCTGTTTTTT
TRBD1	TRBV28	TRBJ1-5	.	CASSTLGDRVNSNQPQHF	TGTGCCAGCAGCACCCTGGGGGACAGGGTTAATAGCAATCAGCCCCAGCATTTT
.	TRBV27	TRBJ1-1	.	CASSLYPGLLSTEAFF	TGTGCCAGCAGTTTATATCCGGGACTTTTGTCAACTGAAGCTTTCTTT
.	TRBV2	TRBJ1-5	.	CASSKSGIRSNQPQHF	TGTGCCAGCAGTAAGTCAGGGATTAGGAGCAATCAGCCCCAGCATTTT
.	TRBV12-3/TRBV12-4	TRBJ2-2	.	CASFNLGVHTGELFF	TGTGCCAGCTTTAACCTCGGAGTGCACACCGGGGAGCTGTTTTTT
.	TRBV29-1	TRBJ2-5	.	CSPEGDLAQYF	TGCAGCCCCGAGGGGGACCTAGCTCAGTACTTC
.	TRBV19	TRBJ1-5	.	CASSIIRGNRRDASNQPQHF	TGTGCCAGTAGTATAATACGCGGGAACCGCCGGGACGCTAGCAATCAGCCCCAGCATTTT
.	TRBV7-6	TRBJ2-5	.	CASSLAVDARQETQYF	TGTGCCAGCAGCTTAGCTGTGGACGCCCGGCAAGAGACCCAGTACTTC
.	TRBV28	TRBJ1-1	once	CASSLPTPMNTEAFF	TGTGCCAGCAGTCTCCCAACACCAATGAACACTGAAGCTTTCTTT
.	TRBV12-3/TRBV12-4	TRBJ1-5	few	CASWSGAINQPQHF	TGTGCCAGCTGGTCAGGGGCCATCAATCAGCCCCAGCATTTT